The clone carrying this TCR beta chain was detected only once. A read error may account for a junction end that differs from germline. These data are taken from a study of blood T cells in healthy people across ages. This CDR3 is built from 15 residues. CDR1 SGHRS and CDR2 YFSETQ come from the germline V gene. With a J-beta primer mix and a sample-barcoded 5' primer, a second PCR ran 7 to 11 cycles. TCRdb analysed the 5' RACE reads with MiXCR anew, one entry per CDR3 protein. The sample records 1.5 million to 2 million distinct CDR3 sequences, about 30% being singletons. This chain uses TRBV5-1 with TRBJ2-1, with 11 bases matching TRBD2. Sequences were obtained from blood. The origin of this receptor is a woman in her twenties or thirties in good health. The CDR3 DNA reads TGCGCCAGCAGCACCGGGACTAGCGGTTTAAATGGGCAGTTCTTC. This sequence encodes CASSTGTSGLNGQFF.